This TCR beta chain was recovered during a study of glioma-infiltrating T cells. Points from the study as a whole: Gliomas, especially low-grade, showed above-expected tissue-blood divergence; non-neoplastic patients showed below. Tissue and blood shared very few CDR3 sequences.

This clonotype has a count of ten or more. What it binds is not known. The CDR3 covers 15 residues. Germline loops: CDR1 PRHDT, CDR2 FYEKMQ (reference sequence). V lost 2 bases and J 0 bases, leaving 9 bases between the germline ends. The iRepertoire nested amplicon-rescue multiplex PCR amplified TCR alpha and beta CDR3s from RNA. Input was roughly 95-400 ng of tissue mRNA or PBMC total RNA. TCRdb processed the multiplex PCR reads anew with MiXCR; each CDR3 protein has one entry. This sample yields around 100,000 distinct CDR3 sequences, of which 25% to 30% are seen a single time; about 40% belongs to the top ten.

The sequenced material came from glioma tissue, nonneoplastic brain tissue, or PBMCs (not recorded which). The rearrangement links TRBV13 to TRBJ2-3, with D hard to call. The sequence was collected from a human donor with low-grade glioma or glioblastoma, undergoing nonglioma brain surgery, or in good health (not recorded which). CDR3 bases: TGTGCCAGCAGCTTACCGGGTGGAAGCACAGATACGCAGTATTTT. This sequence encodes CASSLPGGSTDTQYF.